This is a list of T cell receptor beta chains from one sample in a study of OX40 agonist ivuxolimab in advanced cancers. Profiled with immunoSEQ multiplex PCR; TCRdb holds only in-frame clones, not every one. This table holds 40,000 to 45,000 clones, around four fifths found once. Sequencing used CD4+ or CD8+ T cells sorted from blood, obtained in a trial of the OX40 agonist ivuxolimab. Receptor source: an adult with an advanced solid tumor such as melanoma, head and neck, liver or kidney cancer. Each CDR3 is given with its conserved first and last residue. D genes are given only for firm matches. A row's size may be missing; if present it is once, few, many or a size class.

>NA|NA|TRBV6-5|TRBJ1-4
TGTGCCAGCAGTTACAGTCCAGATAGCACTGAAAAACTGTTTTTT
CASSYSPDSTEKLFF
>NA|NA|TRBV7-3|TRBJ2-1
TGTGCCAGCAGCCGAGGGACCTCCTACAATGAGCAGTTCTTC
CASSRGTSYNEQFF
>NA|NA|TRBV18|TRBJ2-5
TGTGCCAGCTCACCACCTTACCAAGAGACCCAGTACTTC
CASSPPYQETQYF
>NA|TRBD1|TRBV29-1|TRBJ2-3
TGCAGCGTTCTCCCCCGCAGGGGGCCCAAGCGGAGCACAGATACGCAGTATTTT
CSVLPRRGPKRSTDTQYF
>few|NA|TRBV7-3|TRBJ1-1
TGTGCCAGCAGCTTGAATCACCGGGATGAAGCTTTCTTT
CASSLNHRDEAFF
>NA|NA|TRBV6-5|TRBJ2-5
TGTGCCAGCAGCCCAACCGGGGTGGAGACCCAGTACTTC
CASSPTGVETQYF
>NA|NA|TRBV30|TRBJ2-1
TGTGCCTGGAGTAAGCGCTCCTACAATGAGCAGTTCTTC
CAWSKRSYNEQFF
>NA|NA|TRBV21-1|TRBJ1-1
TGTGCCAGCAGCAAAAAGGAGGCGGGGATAAGGACTGAAGCTTTCTTT
CASSKKEAGIRTEAFF
>once|NA|TRBV2|TRBJ2-1
TGTGCCAGCCTGACATACATAATGAAGGATGAGCAGTTCTTC
CASLTYIMKDEQFF
>NA|NA|TRBV5-5|TRBJ2-2
TGTGCCAGCAGCTTGGTCAGGACCTCGAACACCGGGGAGCTGTTTTTT
CASSLVRTSNTGELFF
>NA|NA|TRBV4-3|TRBJ2-7
TGCGCCAGCAGCCAAGGATTGAACCCGGCCACCTACGAGCAGTACTTC
CASSQGLNPATYEQYF
>NA|NA|TRBV18|TRBJ2-1
TGTGCCAGCTCACCTCCCAGCTCCTACAATGAGCAGTTCTTC
CASSPPSSYNEQFF
>NA|NA|TRBV7-2|TRBJ1-2
TGTGCCAGCAGCTTAAATCCGGGGGCGCGAGGCTACACCTTC
CASSLNPGARGYTF
>NA|TRBD2|TRBV4-1|TRBJ2-5
TGCGCCAGCAGCCAAGAGGGGACTAGCGGTTTTTTTGAGACCCAGTACTTC
CASSQEGTSGFFETQYF
>NA|NA|TRBV2|TRBJ2-5
TGTGCCAGCATGAGGCGACCCGCCACGGAGACCCAGTACTTC
CASMRRPATETQYF
>few|NA|TRBV13|TRBJ2-3
TGTGCCAGCAGCTTAAGGTCTAGTCCCAGGGAGATTAGCCGGATAACTAGCACAGATACGCAGTATTTT
CASSLRSSPREISRITSTDTQYF
>NA|TRBD1|TRBV23-1|TRBJ2-2
TGCGCCAGCACGGACAGGACTTACACCGGGGAGCTGTTTTTT
CASTDRTYTGELFF
>NA|NA|TRBV6-5|TRBJ1-3
TGTGCCAGCAGTTGGGGCAGGGGCAGTGGAAACACCATATATTTT
CASSWGRGSGNTIYF
>NA|TRBD2|TRBV5-1|TRBJ2-7
TGCGCCAGCAGCGTAACTAGCGGGAGGGCCCTCTACGAGCAGTACTTC
CASSVTSGRALYEQYF
>NA|NA|TRBV27|TRBJ1-2
TGTGCCAGCAGTCCCTCCATGGGGGCGATTAACTATGGCTACACCTTC
CASSPSMGAINYGYTF
>NA|NA|TRBV19|TRBJ1-2
TGTGCCAGTAGTGCTGGGACATTTTATGGCTACACCTTC
CASSAGTFYGYTF
>NA|NA|TRBV30|TRBJ1-2
TGTGCCTGGGTTCCAGTACCGCGAACAGAGTATGGCTACACCTTC
CAWVPVPRTEYGYTF
>NA|NA|TRBV9|TRBJ2-1
TGTGCCAGCAGCCTCGCTGGACAGAATAACTACAATGAGCAGTTCTTC
CASSLAGQNNYNEQFF
>NA|NA|TRBV7-3|TRBJ1-2
TGTGCCAGCAGCCCCCTGGGAACGGGGGGCGCAGCTGGCTACACCTTC
CASSPLGTGGAAGYTF
>NA|NA|TRBV28|TRBJ2-3
TGTGCCAGCAGTTTAGCTGGAGATTCGACAGATACGCAGTATTTT
CASSLAGDSTDTQYF
>NA|NA|TRBV19|TRBJ2-7
TGTGCCAGTAGTTCAACCTCCTACGAGCAGTACTTC
CASSSTSYEQYF
>NA|NA|TRBV7-8|TRBJ1-1
TGTGCCAGCCGGCTTTTTATGAACACTGAAGCTTTCTTT
CASRLFMNTEAFF
>NA|TRBD1|TRBV19|TRBJ1-1
TGTGCCACCCTGGTAGGGGGCGCGGGCACTGAAGCTTTCTTT
CATLVGGAGTEAFF
>NA|NA|TRBV23-1|TRBJ1-6
TGCGCCAGCAGGCTAAGGAACAGACTTAATTCACCCCTCCACTTT
CASRLRNRLNSPLHF
>NA|TRBD2|TRBV4-3|TRBJ2-7
TGCGCCAGCAGCCACCTTTCAAGCGGGAGGTTCTACGAGCAGTACTTC
CASSHLSSGRFYEQYF
>NA|NA|TRBV27|TRBJ1-5
TGTGCCAGCAGTTTTCAGGTGACCTTGCCCCAGCATTTT
CASSFQVTLPQHF
>NA|TRBD2|TRBV7-8|TRBJ2-1
TGTGCCAGCAGCTTAGGAGCGGGATGGAGTGAGCAGTTCTTC
CASSLGAGWSEQFF
>NA|TRBD1|TRBV6-5|TRBJ1-1
TGTGCCAGCAGCAACCGACAGGGGCAGGGCACTGAAGCTTTCTTT
CASSNRQGQGTEAFF
>NA|NA|TRBV7-9|TRBJ1-1
TGTGCCAGCAGCCCGCCTGTCGCCTTGAACACTGAAGCTTTCTTT
CASSPPVALNTEAFF
>few|NA|TRBV4-1|TRBJ1-2
TGCGCCAGCAGCCTTACCGGGGCAACGTATGGCTACACCTTC
CASSLTGATYGYTF
>NA|NA|TRBV2|TRBJ2-2
TGTGCCAGCAGTTCCGGGGCCACCGGGGAGCTGTTTTTT
CASSSGATGELFF
>NA|TRBD2|TRBV18|TRBJ2-5
TGTGCCAGCTCACCACGGCTAGCGGGAGGGGGACTCGAGACCCAGTACTTC
CASSPRLAGGGLETQYF
>NA|NA|TRBV7-9|TRBJ2-3
TGTGCCAGCAGCGTTTACATAACAGATACGCAGTATTTT
CASSVYITDTQYF
>NA|NA|TRBV2|TRBJ1-2
TGTGCCTCAGGTGTTTATGGCTACACCTTC
CASGVYGYTF
>NA|TRBD1|TRBV14|TRBJ2-3
TGTGCCAGCAGCCAGAGGACAGGGTGGACAGATACGCAGTATTTT
CASSQRTGWTDTQYF
>NA|NA|TRBV29-1|TRBJ2-3
TGCAGCGTAAAAGTTAATTCAGATACGCAGTATTTT
CSVKVNSDTQYF
>few|NA|TRBV7-6|TRBJ1-6
TGTGCCAGCAGCTTAGCGGGGGAGTCACCCCTCCACTTT
CASSLAGESPLHF
>NA|TRBD2|TRBV19|TRBJ2-1
TGTGCCAGTAAAAGAACTAGCGGGATTTATGAGCAGTTCTTC
CASKRTSGIYEQFF
>NA|NA|TRBV7-6|TRBJ2-1
TGTGCCAGCAGCTTAGCGGCGGCGGGCTACAATGAGCAGTTCTTC
CASSLAAAGYNEQFF
>few|NA|TRBV12-2|TRBJ1-2
TGTGCAAGTCGCACCCGGACAGGGGGCAACTATGGCTACACCTTC
CASRTRTGGNYGYTF
>NA|TRBD1|TRBV4-3|TRBJ2-2
TGCGCCAGCAGCCGAGCGAAGGACAGGGGGCATACCGGGGAGCTGTTTTTT
CASSRAKDRGHTGELFF
>NA|NA|TRBV5-4|TRBJ2-1
TGTGCCAGCAGCTTGGAGAGCGGGTACAATGAGCAGTTCTTC
CASSLESGYNEQFF
>NA|NA|TRBV9|TRBJ2-4
TGTGCCAGCAGCGACGTCTCTGAGTTCACCTCTAAAAACATTCAGTACTTC
CASSDVSEFTSKNIQYF
>NA|NA|TRBV6-1|TRBJ2-2
TGTGCCAGCAGTGTGGGGCTGGCGCAGGGGTACAACACCGGGGAGCTGTTTTTT
CASSVGLAQGYNTGELFF
>NA|NA|TRBV7-9|TRBJ2-3
TGTGCCAGCAGCCCAAATGAGGGAGATACGCAGTATTTT
CASSPNEGDTQYF
>NA|TRBD2|TRBV5-1|TRBJ2-7
TGCGCCAGCAGCTTGGGGGGACTAGCGGGAGGGAGCTCCTACGAGCAGTACTTC
CASSLGGLAGGSSYEQYF
>NA|TRBD2|TRBV4-1|TRBJ2-7
TGCGCCAGCAGCCAAGAGCCTAGCGGGGGGTACGAGCAGTACTTC
CASSQEPSGGYEQYF
>NA|NA|TRBV2|TRBJ1-2
TGTGCCAGCAGTGATGTCCCATCCGGTATCTATGGCTACACCTTC
CASSDVPSGIYGYTF
>few|NA|TRBV15|TRBJ1-3
TGTGCCACCAGCTCTCCGGGGGCATTATCTGGAAACACCATATATTTT
CATSSPGALSGNTIYF
>NA|NA|TRBV6-5|TRBJ2-7
TGTGCCACAAAGGGAGCTGGCGAGCAGTACTTC
CATKGAGEQYF
>NA|TRBD2|TRBV11-3|TRBJ2-3
TGTGCCAGCAGCCCAACTAGCGGGATAGCAGATACGCAGTATTTT
CASSPTSGIADTQYF
>NA|TRBD1|TRBV5-1|TRBJ1-1
TGCGCCAGCAGCTTTCTTACAGGGGATACTGAAGCTTTCTTT
CASSFLTGDTEAFF